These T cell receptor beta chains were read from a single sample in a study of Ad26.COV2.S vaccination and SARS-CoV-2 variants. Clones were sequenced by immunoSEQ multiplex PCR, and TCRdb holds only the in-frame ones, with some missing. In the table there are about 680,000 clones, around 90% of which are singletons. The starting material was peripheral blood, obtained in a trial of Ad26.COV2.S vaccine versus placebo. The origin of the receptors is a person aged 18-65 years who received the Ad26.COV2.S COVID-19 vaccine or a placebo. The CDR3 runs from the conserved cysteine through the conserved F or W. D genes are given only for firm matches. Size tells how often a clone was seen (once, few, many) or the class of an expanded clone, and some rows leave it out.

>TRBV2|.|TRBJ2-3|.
TGTGCCAGCAAGGGCCCAGGGGATACGCAGTATTTT
CASKGPGDTQYF
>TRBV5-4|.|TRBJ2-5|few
TGTGCCAGCAGCGCGGACATCGGACAAGAGACCCAGTACTTC
CASSADIGQETQYF
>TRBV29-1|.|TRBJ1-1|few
TGCAGCGGTGGGGGGACTTATGGGACTGAAGCTTTCTTT
CSGGGTYGTEAFF
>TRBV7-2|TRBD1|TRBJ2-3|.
TGTGCCAGCAGCGGTCGGACAGGGATCACAGATACGCAGTATTTT
CASSGRTGITDTQYF
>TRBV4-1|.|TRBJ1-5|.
TGCGCCAGCAGCCAAGATGAGACAGCTTATAGCAATCAGCCCCAGCATTTT
CASSQDETAYSNQPQHF
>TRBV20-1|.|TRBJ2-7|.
TGCAGTGCTACCGGACCGGGTGAGCAGTACTTC
CSATGPGEQYF
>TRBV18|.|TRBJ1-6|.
TGTGCCAGCTCACCACAACCGGGACAAGTACGTTCACCCCTCCACTTT
CASSPQPGQVRSPLHF
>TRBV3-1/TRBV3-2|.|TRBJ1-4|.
TGTGCCAGCAGCCAAAGCCTAGGCGACAGGCGGGAAAAACTGTTTTTT
CASSQSLGDRREKLFF
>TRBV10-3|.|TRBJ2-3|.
TGTGCCATCAGTGGTTGGGACCCAGTCGGTACGCAGTATTTT
CAISGWDPVGTQYF
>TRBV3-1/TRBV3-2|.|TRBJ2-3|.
TGTGCCAGCAGCGGTCGCGGGGCTGATACGCAGTATTTT
CASSGRGADTQYF
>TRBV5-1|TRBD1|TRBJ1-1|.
TGCGCCTGCAGTTTAGGGGGCGCCGGGAACACTGAAGCTTTCTTT
CACSLGGAGNTEAFF
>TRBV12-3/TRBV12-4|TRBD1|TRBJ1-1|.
TGTGCCAGCAGCCCTGGACAGGGGGCCGAAGCTTTCTTT
CASSPGQGAEAFF
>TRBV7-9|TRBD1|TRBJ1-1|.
TGTGCCAGCAGCCTCGGGACAGGGTTCGTGGAAAACACTGAAGCTTTCTTT
CASSLGTGFVENTEAFF
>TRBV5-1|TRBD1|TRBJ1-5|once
TGCGCCAGCATCCGACAGGGCCGGAATCAGCCCCAGCATTTT
CASIRQGRNQPQHF
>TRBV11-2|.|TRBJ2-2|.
TGTGCCAGCAGCTTAGATAACGCCGGGGAGCTGTTTTTT
CASSLDNAGELFF
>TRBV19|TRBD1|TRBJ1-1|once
TGTGCCAGTAGTACCAACAGGGGTAATAAAGCTTTCTTT
CASSTNRGNKAFF
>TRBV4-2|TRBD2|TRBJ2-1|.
TGTGCCAGCAGCCAAGAGGATCTAGCGGGGGGGTATGAGCAGTTCTTC
CASSQEDLAGGYEQFF
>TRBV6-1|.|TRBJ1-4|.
TGTGCCAGCAGTGATGTACAGGGTACTAATGAAAAACTGTTTTTT
CASSDVQGTNEKLFF
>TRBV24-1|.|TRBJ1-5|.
TGTGCCACCAGTGAAGGACCCGGTCCCCAGCATTTT
CATSEGPGPQHF
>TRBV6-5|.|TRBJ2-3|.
TGTGCCAGCAGCAATCTACCCGGGGATACGCAGTATTTT
CASSNLPGDTQYF
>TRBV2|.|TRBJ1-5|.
TGTGCCAGCACCAGTTTAGATAGCAATCAGCCCCAGCATTTT
CASTSLDSNQPQHF
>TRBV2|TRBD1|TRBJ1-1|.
TGTGCCAGCAAAACGAGGGGGCAGAACACTGAAGCTTTCTTT
CASKTRGQNTEAFF
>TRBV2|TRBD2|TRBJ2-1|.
TGTGCCATGGGGACTAGCGGGCTATGGGAGCAGTTCTTC
CAMGTSGLWEQFF
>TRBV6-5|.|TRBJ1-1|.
TGTGCCAGCAGCCTGGGACAACCGACTGAAGCTTTCTTT
CASSLGQPTEAFF